This entry concerns a single TCR beta chain. Its antigen remains unidentified. This record belongs to a study of T-cell memory formation after mild COVID-19. General observations from the study: CD4/CD8 balance held among clones contracting day 15 to 85, and later expanders leaned CD4+.

The CDR3 contains 16 residues. V lost 5 bases, J lost 2 bases, and 19 bases lay in between. Germline values: CDR1 SGHRS, CDR2 YFSETQ. Via MiXCR, TCRdb re-called the 5' RACE reads, giving one row per CDR3 protein. The sample consists of 200,000 to 250,000 distinct CDR3 sequences, 7.5% to 10% of them appearing once. The chain recombines TRBV5-1 with TRBJ2-5, with D possibly matching TRBD2 (5 bases). The sample consisted of PBMCs or a T cell subset sorted from them (not recorded which). The TCR comes from a man aged 18 to 30 who had mild COVID-19 (a few samples of this study predate the infection). Cell type and time point are not known. The CDR3 is CASRRGQRRSQETQYF. The DNA for the CDR3 is TGCGCCAGCAGAAGAGGGCAAAGGCGGTCTCAAGAGACCCAGTACTTC.